The 15 T cell receptor beta chains presented below share a single source sample, sequenced in a study of siplizumab effects on memory and regulatory T cells (dated by TCRdb to about 2019). Library preparation used the immunoSEQ multiplex PCR assay. TCRdb obtained this table from immuneACCESS and retained in-frame rearrangements with V and J assigned. These tables miss some clones; where compared with another copy, unresolved V genes account for less than half of the shortfall, and the remainder is unexplained. This sample is represented by approximately 58,000 clones; approximately 95% of them were singletons. The top ten clonotypes cover about two fifths of the sample. The sequenced material came from CD8+ T cells sorted from blood. These TCRs come from a human donor in good health.

The V and J genes are TRBV6-1 and TRBJ2-1; a weak D match, TRBD2 (5 bases). This CDR3 spans 14 amino acids. V lost 7 bases and J lost 4, with 14 bases in between. Germline CDR1 MNHNS, CDR2 SASEGT. Written as DNA, the CDR3 is TGTGCCAGCACCGGACTCGAGATTTACAATGAGCAGTTCTTC. Protein: CASTGLEIYNEQFF.

This rearrangement joins TRBV27 to TRBJ2-1; 8 nucleotides agree with TRBD1. CDR3 size: 14 residues. V gave up 3 bases and J gave up 7 bases; unmatched junction bases: 5. Germline CDR1 MNHEY, CDR2 SMNVEV (reference sequence). CDR3 in amino acids: CASSFGQGVNEQFF. The CDR3 DNA reads TGTGCCAGCAGTTTTGGACAGGGTGTTAATGAGCAGTTCTTC.

V and J are TRBV9 and TRBJ2-1; 8 bases agree with TRBD1. Germline-derived CDR1 and CDR2 are SGDLS and YYNGEE. The CDR3 is 14 residues long. V shed 4 bases and J 7 bases; nucleotides not matched to a gene: 7. Here the CDR3 reads CASSPQGVFNEQFF. The DNA of the CDR3 is TGTGCCAGCAGCCCACAGGGGGTTTTTAATGAGCAGTTCTTC.

The chain couples TRBV11-2 to TRBJ2-7, with D unresolved. The CDR3 consists of 13 residues. Trimming stripped 1 base from V and 5 bases from J, with 9 bases between. CDR1 is SGHAT, CDR2 FQNNGV, per germline. Written as DNA, the CDR3 is TGTGCCAGCAGCTTAGGGGCAGGCCACGAGCAGTACTTC. This codes for CASSLGAGHEQYF. Variable domain in full (rest from reference TRBV11-2 and TRBJ2-7): EAGVAQSPRYKIIEKRQSVAFWCNPISGHATLYWYQQILGQGPKLLIQFQNNGVVDDSQLPKDRFSAERLKGVDSTLKIQPAKLEDSAVYLCASSLGAGHEQYFGPGTRLTVT.

The chain links TRBV6-5 to TRBJ1-1; D gene uncertain. CDR1 is MNHEY, CDR2 SVGAGI, per germline. Trimming removed 2 bases at V and 0 bases at J, with 7 bases between. This CDR3 region has 14 residues. CDR3: CASSYQGLNTEAFF. CDR3 coding DNA: TGTGCCAGCAGTTACCAAGGGCTGAACACTGAAGCTTTCTTT.

The chain has TRBV6-1 and TRBJ2-4; D possibly corresponds to TRBD2 (6 bases). The CDR3 consists of 14 residues. Trimming left V 0 bases short and J 8 bases short, with 11 bases between. CDR1 and CDR2 (germline): MNHNS, SASEGT. The DNA for the CDR3 is TGTGCCAGCAGTGAAGCACCCGGGAGCTACATTCAGTACTTC. It yields the protein CASSEAPGSYIQYF.

This chain links TRBV6-5 with TRBJ2-1; 11 bases are shared with TRBD2. The CDR3 has 15 residues. J lost 2 bases, V lost 4 bases, and 1 base had no gene match. Germline values: CDR1 MNHEY, CDR2 SVGAGI. The CDR3 loop reads CASSSGLAAYNEQFF. The DNA for the CDR3 is TGTGCCAGCAGTTCGGGACTAGCGGCCTACAATGAGCAGTTCTTC.

The chain recombines TRBV7-8 with TRBJ2-1, with 9 bases fitting TRBD2. V shed 2 bases, J shed 4 bases, and the junction held 3 bases outside the gene matches. CDR3 length equals 15 residues. CDR1 SGHVS and CDR2 FQNEAQ come from the germline V gene. Here the CDR3 reads CASSLLSGRYNEQFF. The CDR3 DNA sequence: TGTGCCAGCAGCTTACTGAGCGGGAGGTACAATGAGCAGTTCTTC.

The chain has TRBV15 and TRBJ2-3; D is possibly TRBD2 (5 bases). The germline CDR1 and CDR2 sequences are LNHNV and YYDKDF (reference sequence). The V and J ends lost 5 bases and 5 bases respectively, with 14 bases between them. The CDR3 covers 14 residues. CDR3 region: CATSSVGEGDTQYF. The CDR3 nucleotides are TGTGCCACCAGCTCCGTGGGAGAAGGAGATACGCAGTATTTT.

V usage is TRBV5-7 and J usage is TRBJ2-2, with 9 bases matching TRBD1. TRBV5-7 is reported as an ORF; its role is uncertain. V lost 4 bases and J lost 7; bases outside the gene matches: 8. CDR3 size: 15 residues. The CDR3 DNA reads as TGTGCCAGCAGCCTGGACAGGGGTGCAATCGGGGAGCTGTTTTTT. This gives the protein CASSLDRGAIGELFF.

The CDR3 loop is CASSLGQGNRAFF. DNA of the CDR3: TGTGCCAGCAGCCTGGGACAGGGGAACCGAGCTTTCTTT. The V call is TRBV28, the J call TRBJ1-1, with 10 bases aligning to TRBD1. The CDR3 is 13 residues long. With V trimmed by 6 bases and J by 10 bases, 8 bases remained unmatched. Germline V gene sequence: CDR1 MDHEN, CDR2 SYDVKM.

V usage is TRBV6-5 and J usage is TRBJ2-1; unclear D gene. Between the trimmed V and J ends, which lost 0 bases and 4 bases, there was a span of 10 bases. The CDR3 sequence is 15 residues long. Germline-derived CDR1 and CDR2 are MNHEY and SVGAGI. The CDR3 bases are TGTGCCAGCAGTTACTCTACGTCCAGATACAATGAGCAGTTCTTC. This translates into CASSYSTSRYNEQFF.

The chain joins TRBV27 to TRBJ2-6; D might be TRBD1 or TRBD2, each matching 5 bases. V was pared by 7 bases and J by 4 bases, with 20 bases between. Germline V gives CDR1 MNHEY, CDR2 SMNVEV (reference sequence). The CDR3 extends over 17 amino acids. The CDR3 here is CASTDRGLMHGANVLTF. The DNA for the CDR3 is TGTGCCAGCACCGATCGGGGCCTCATGCACGGGGCCAACGTCCTGACTTTC.

The chain joins TRBV7-9 to TRBJ2-7; D remains ambiguous. The germline V gene encodes CDR1 SEHNR and CDR2 FQNEAQ (reference sequence). CDR3 size: 12 residues. Trimming took off 1 base at V and 6 bases at J, with 7 bases between the two ends. DNA of the CDR3: TGTGCCAGCAGCTTAGGGGGAAGCGAGCAGTACTTC. It translates to CASSLGGSEQYF.

The DNA for the CDR3 is TGTGCCAGCTCACCGTGGCTCGGGTATTTATACGAGCAGTACTTC. Its translation: CASSPWLGYLYEQYF. This chain uses TRBV18 with TRBJ2-7; D is unclear. Looked up from germline, CDR1 is KGHSH and CDR2 is LQKENI. CDR3 size: 15 residues. The V gene lost 3 bases and the J gene lost 4 bases, with 16 bases spanning the gap.